These T cell receptor beta chains were read from a single sample in a study of blood T cell repertoires in COVID-19. The assay was immunoSEQ multiplex PCR, and TCRdb's table has in-frame clones only and misses some. The sample has some 100,000 clones, over 85% seen once; the top ten hold roughly 5%. Sample: peripheral blood. Receptor source: a man between 65 and 85 years old with acute or convalescent COVID-19. CDR3s include the opening cysteine and the closing phenylalanine or tryptophan. D genes are given only for firm matches. Clone sizes are given selectively: once, few, many, or a class where the clone is expanded.

d_gene	v_gene	abundance	j_gene	CDR3aa	CDR3nt
NA	TRBV18	NA	TRBJ1-1	CASSPRGQQEAFF	TGTGCCAGCTCACCAAGGGGCCAACAGGAAGCTTTCTTT
NA	TRBV28	NA	TRBJ2-5	CATYLTGTGAGQETQYF	TGTGCCACCTACCTCACCGGGACAGGAGCGGGACAAGAGACCCAGTACTTC
TRBD1	TRBV28	NA	TRBJ2-7	CASSLGTVYEQYF	TGTGCCAGCAGTTTAGGGACAGTTTACGAGCAGTACTTC
TRBD2	TRBV5-1	NA	TRBJ2-1	CASSQTTGGNEQFF	TGCGCCAGCAGCCAAACGACGGGGGGGAATGAGCAGTTCTTC
TRBD2	TRBV15	NA	TRBJ2-1	CATRLAGGHNEQFF	TGTGCCACTAGACTAGCGGGGGGCCACAATGAGCAGTTCTTC
NA	TRBV28	NA	TRBJ2-3	CASSYDDGSTDTQYF	TGTGCCAGCAGCTATGATGACGGGAGCACAGATACGCAGTATTTT
NA	TRBV5-4	NA	TRBJ1-2	CASSADSFNYGYTF	TGTGCCAGCAGCGCGGACAGTTTTAACTATGGCTACACCTTC
NA	TRBV2	once	TRBJ1-2	CASSTQGDYGYTF	TGTGCCAGCAGTACACAGGGTGACTATGGCTACACCTTC
NA	TRBV19	NA	TRBJ1-1	CASSPTSDTMNTEAFF	TGTGCCAGTAGTCCTACATCGGACACGATGAACACTGAAGCTTTCTTT
NA	TRBV28	NA	TRBJ2-3	CASSLEVTQYF	TGTGCCAGCAGTTTGGAGGTCACGCAGTATTTT
NA	TRBV19	NA	TRBJ1-2	CASSIGPVYGYTF	TGTGCCAGTAGTATAGGGCCCGTCTATGGCTACACCTTC
NA	TRBV28	NA	TRBJ1-2	CASSREVYGYTF	TGTGCCAGCAGTAGAGAAGTCTATGGCTACACCTTC
TRBD2	TRBV11-3	NA	TRBJ2-1	CASSLEAGLGVYEQFF	TGTGCCAGCAGCTTAGAGGCGGGACTAGGGGTCTATGAGCAGTTCTTC
TRBD2	TRBV19	NA	TRBJ2-1	CASSIASTSGKGWNEQFF	TGTGCCAGTAGTATAGCCTCGACTAGCGGGAAAGGCTGGAATGAGCAGTTCTTC
TRBD1	TRBV18	NA	TRBJ2-7	CASSRGQGIYEQYF	TGTGCCAGCTCACGGGGACAGGGGATCTACGAGCAGTACTTC
NA	TRBV6-7	NA	TRBJ2-7	CASSPGDSTYEQYF	TGTGCCAGCAGCCCCGGGGACTCTACCTACGAGCAGTACTTC
TRBD1	TRBV27	few	TRBJ1-5	CASSPAGGVQPQHF	TGTGCCAGCAGTCCCGCAGGGGGAGTTCAGCCCCAGCATTTT
TRBD1	TRBV6-5	NA	TRBJ2-5	CASSYSQSTGQETQYF	TGTGCCAGCAGTTACTCCCAATCGACAGGGCAAGAGACCCAGTACTTC
NA	TRBV5-1	few	TRBJ1-1	CASSLASSNTEAFF	TGCGCCAGCAGCTTGGCGAGCTCGAACACTGAAGCTTTCTTT
TRBD1	TRBV2	NA	TRBJ1-6	CASLDRGIYNSPLHF	TGTGCCAGCCTGGACAGGGGAATATATAATTCACCCCTCCACTTT
TRBD2	TRBV11-2	NA	TRBJ2-4	CASSLGGWGEGGQYF	TGTGCCAGCAGCTTAGGTGGTTGGGGGGAGGGAGGACAGTACTTC
TRBD1	TRBV13	NA	TRBJ2-7	CASSLGGQGAYEQYF	TGTGCCAGCAGCTTAGGCGGACAGGGGGCCTACGAGCAGTACTTC
TRBD2	TRBV3-1/TRBV3-2	NA	TRBJ2-5	CASTREGTTKTQYF	TGTGCCAGCACCAGAGAAGGGACTACAAAGACCCAGTACTTC
NA	TRBV4-2	NA	TRBJ1-1	CASSQASQGMYTEAFF	TGTGCCAGCAGCCAAGCCTCACAGGGAATGTACACTGAAGCTTTCTTT
TRBD2	TRBV5-6	NA	TRBJ2-7	CASSLRASGRSPREQYF	TGTGCCAGCAGCTTGAGGGCTAGCGGGAGGAGTCCTCGCGAGCAGTACTTC
NA	TRBV28	NA	TRBJ1-1	CASSLKPRVPEAFF	TGTGCCAGCAGTTTAAAGCCCAGGGTCCCTGAAGCTTTCTTT
TRBD1	TRBV5-1	NA	TRBJ1-1	CASSLGQGRTEAFF	TGCGCCAGCAGCTTGGGACAGGGACGGACTGAAGCTTTCTTT
NA	TRBV12-3/TRBV12-4	NA	TRBJ1-1	CASSRDITEAFF	TGTGCCAGCAGTCGGGACATTACTGAAGCTTTCTTT
TRBD2	TRBV5-1	NA	TRBJ2-3	CASNIGGLAGTDTQYF	TGCGCCAGCAACATTGGAGGACTAGCGGGCACAGATACGCAGTATTTT
TRBD2	TRBV6-5	NA	TRBJ2-3	CASSLHSGRTDTQYF	TGTGCCAGCAGTCTCCATAGCGGGAGAACAGATACGCAGTATTTT
TRBD1	TRBV7-8	NA	TRBJ1-1	CASSPDRDEAFF	TGTGCCAGCAGCCCTGACAGGGATGAAGCTTTCTTT
NA	TRBV5-6	NA	TRBJ1-6	CASSFVRGASYNSPLHF	TGTGCCAGCAGCTTCGTCCGGGGGGCATCCTATAATTCACCCCTCCACTTT
TRBD2	TRBV28	NA	TRBJ2-5	CASSISGRGRETQYF	TGTGCCAGCAGTATTAGCGGGAGGGGGCGGGAGACCCAGTACTTC
TRBD2	TRBV27	NA	TRBJ2-3	CASSLSGIGGGARDTQYF	TGTGCCAGCAGTTTATCTGGGATTGGCGGGGGGGCCCGAGATACGCAGTATTTT
NA	TRBV18	NA	TRBJ2-1	CASRRTNYNEQFF	TGTGCCAGCAGAAGGACTAACTACAATGAGCAGTTCTTC
TRBD1	TRBV12-3/TRBV12-4	NA	TRBJ1-1	CASGQGSNTEAFF	TGTGCCAGCGGACAGGGATCGAACACTGAAGCTTTCTTT
NA	TRBV5-1	NA	TRBJ1-2	CASSFGRDYGYTF	TGCGCCAGCAGCTTTGGCAGGGACTATGGCTACACCTTC
TRBD1	TRBV11-3	NA	TRBJ1-2	CASSLEGRQGDYGYTF	TGTGCCAGCAGCTTAGAGGGAAGACAGGGTGACTATGGCTACACCTTC
TRBD1	TRBV3-1/TRBV3-2	NA	TRBJ1-3	CASSTSRTGGLSSGNTIYF	TGTGCCAGCAGCACTTCGAGGACAGGGGGCCTTAGCTCTGGAAACACCATATATTTT
TRBD1	TRBV7-3	NA	TRBJ2-3	CASSPGGSADTQYF	TGTGCCAGCAGCCCAGGGGGCTCGGCAGATACGCAGTATTTT
NA	TRBV7-2	NA	TRBJ1-3	CASSPRNVGLSRDTIYF	TGTGCCAGCAGCCCACGGAACGTGGGACTTTCTCGGGACACCATATATTTT
NA	TRBV9	NA	TRBJ2-2	CASSVALGLAGTGELFF	TGTGCCAGCAGCGTAGCCCTTGGGCTAGCCGGGACCGGGGAGCTGTTTTTT
NA	TRBV7-2	NA	TRBJ2-3	CASSLDGGSTDTQYF	TGTGCCAGCAGCTTAGACGGCGGGAGCACAGATACGCAGTATTTT
TRBD1	TRBV19	NA	TRBJ1-4	CASSASGTGNEKLFF	TGTGCCAGTAGTGCCTCCGGGACAGGGAATGAAAAACTGTTTTTT
NA	TRBV4-1	NA	TRBJ1-5	CASSQVQGSNQPQHF	TGCGCCAGCAGCCAAGTGCAGGGGAGCAATCAGCCCCAGCATTTT